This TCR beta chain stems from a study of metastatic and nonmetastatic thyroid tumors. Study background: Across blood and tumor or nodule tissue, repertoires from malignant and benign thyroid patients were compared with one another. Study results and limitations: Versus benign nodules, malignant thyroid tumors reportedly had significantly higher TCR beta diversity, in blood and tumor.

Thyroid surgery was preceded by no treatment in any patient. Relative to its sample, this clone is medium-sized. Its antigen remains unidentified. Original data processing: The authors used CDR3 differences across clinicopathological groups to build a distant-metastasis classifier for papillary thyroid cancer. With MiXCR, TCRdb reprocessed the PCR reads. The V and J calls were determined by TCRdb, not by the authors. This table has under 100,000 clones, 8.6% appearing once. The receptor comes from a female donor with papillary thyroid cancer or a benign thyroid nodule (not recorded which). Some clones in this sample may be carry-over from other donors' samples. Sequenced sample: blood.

The CDR3 nucleotides are TGTGCCAGCAGTGGGGAGGGAAACTATGGCTACACCTTC. The encoded protein is CASSGEGNYGYTF. The J gene is TRBJ1-2, the V gene TRBV2; D not certain. V lost 4 bases, J lost 2 bases, and 8 bases lay in between. Germline CDR1 SNHLY, CDR2 FYNNEI. The CDR3 is 13 amino acids.